This T cell receptor (beta chain) came from a study of blood T cell repertoires in COVID-19. Study overall: Acute and convalescent COVID-19 samples came from the United States, Italy and Spain. In each case, the material was cDNA or gDNA derived from T cells, B-cell-depleted T cells, or PBMCs.

As handled by the study authors: From reference gene primer amplification, estimates of nucleated cell counts were derived. Measured with immunoSEQ multiplex PCR; TCRdb has only the in-frame clones, and not every one. V, J and clone size reflect that table, while D and trimming were determined from the DNA. The sample lists approximately 100,000 clones, around 82% occurring once. From germline, CDR1 is MDHEN and CDR2 SYDVKM. This CDR3 region has 17 residues. V was trimmed by 6 bases and J by 4 bases, leaving 22 bases between them. This clonotype was sampled from a man in his sixties with acute or convalescent COVID-19. Sequenced sample: peripheral blood. The rearrangement uses TRBV28 and TRBJ1-5, with a tentative D call TRBD1 (5 bases). The chain's CDR3 is CASSGLVGAPGNQPQHF. In nucleotides, the CDR3 is TGTGCCAGCAGCGGCTTAGTAGGGGCTCCTGGGAATCAGCCCCAGCATTTT.